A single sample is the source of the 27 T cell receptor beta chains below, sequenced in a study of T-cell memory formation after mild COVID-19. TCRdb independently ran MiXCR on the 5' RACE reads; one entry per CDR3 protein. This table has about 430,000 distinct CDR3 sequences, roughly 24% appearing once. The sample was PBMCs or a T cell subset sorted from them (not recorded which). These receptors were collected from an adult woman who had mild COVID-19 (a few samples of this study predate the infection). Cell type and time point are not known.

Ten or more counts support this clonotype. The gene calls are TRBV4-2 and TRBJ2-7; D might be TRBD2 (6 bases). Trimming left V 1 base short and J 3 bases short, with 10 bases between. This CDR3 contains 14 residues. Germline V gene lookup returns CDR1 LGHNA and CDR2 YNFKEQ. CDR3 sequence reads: CASSQAGSGYEQYF. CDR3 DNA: TGTGCCAGCAGCCAAGCCGGGAGCGGCTACGAGCAGTACTTC.

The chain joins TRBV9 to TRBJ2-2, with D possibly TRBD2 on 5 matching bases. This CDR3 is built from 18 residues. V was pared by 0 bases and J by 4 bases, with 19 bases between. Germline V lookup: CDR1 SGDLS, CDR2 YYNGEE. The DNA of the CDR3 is TGTGCCAGCAGCGTAGTGGCTGCCCCCTGGGCGGGCACCGGGGAGCTGTTTTTT. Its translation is CASSVVAAPWAGTGELFF.

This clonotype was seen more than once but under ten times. The CDR3 bases are TGTGCCAGCAGCTTCGGTCCTAGCGGCCAAGAGACCCAGTACTTC. Its protein is CASSFGPSGQETQYF. This chain joins TRBV11-1 and TRBJ2-5, with 7 bases identical to TRBD2. The CDR3 length is 15 residues. Per germline, CDR1 SGHAT and CDR2 FQDESV (reference sequence). V lost 3 bases and J lost 1; bases outside the gene matches: 5.

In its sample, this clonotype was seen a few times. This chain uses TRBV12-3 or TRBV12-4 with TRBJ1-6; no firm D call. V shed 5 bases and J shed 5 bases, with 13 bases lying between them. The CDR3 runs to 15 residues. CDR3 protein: CASSNLEMHNSPLHF. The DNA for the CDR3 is TGTGCCAGCAGTAACCTTGAGATGCATAATTCACCCCTCCACTTT.

CDR3 protein: CASSHGLARVELFF. The CDR3 DNA is TGTGCCAGCAGCCACGGACTAGCTCGGGTGGAGCTGTTTTTT. The chain uses TRBV5-5 and TRBJ2-2, with 8 bases lining up with TRBD2. The CDR3 has 14 residues. With 4 bases clipped from V and 10 bases from J, the junction kept 9 bases outside the gene matches. Germline assignment: CDR1 SGHKS and CDR2 YYEKEE (reference sequence).

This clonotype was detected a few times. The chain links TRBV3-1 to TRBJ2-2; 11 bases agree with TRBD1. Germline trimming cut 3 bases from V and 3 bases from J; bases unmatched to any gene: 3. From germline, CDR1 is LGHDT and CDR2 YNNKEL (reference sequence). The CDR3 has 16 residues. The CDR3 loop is CASSHTGQGDTGELFF. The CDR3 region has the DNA TGTGCCAGCAGCCACACGGGACAGGGGGACACCGGGGAGCTGTTTTTT. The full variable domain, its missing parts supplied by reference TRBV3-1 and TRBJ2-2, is DTAVSQTPKYLVTQMGNDKSIKCEQNLGHDTMYWYKQDSKKFLKIMFSYNNKELIINETVPNRFSPKSPDKAHLNLHINSLELGDSAVYFCASSHTGQGDTGELFFGEGSRLTVL.

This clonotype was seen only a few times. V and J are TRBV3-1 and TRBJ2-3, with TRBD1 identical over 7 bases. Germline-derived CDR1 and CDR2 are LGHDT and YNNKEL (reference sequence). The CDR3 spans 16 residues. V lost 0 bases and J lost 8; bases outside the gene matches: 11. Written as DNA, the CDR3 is TGTGCCAGCAGCCAAGATCACAAGATACAGGGGCTTACGCAGTATTTT. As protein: CASSQDHKIQGLTQYF.

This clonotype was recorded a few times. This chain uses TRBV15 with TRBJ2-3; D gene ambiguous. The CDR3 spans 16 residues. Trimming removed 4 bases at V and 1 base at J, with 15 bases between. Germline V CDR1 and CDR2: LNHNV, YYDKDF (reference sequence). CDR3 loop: CATSTPLGIGTDTQYF. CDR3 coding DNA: TGTGCCACCAGCACCCCGTTGGGAATTGGCACAGATACGCAGTATTTT.

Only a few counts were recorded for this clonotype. The CDR3 reads CASSNVGSGGRDTQYF. Here the CDR3 DNA reads TGTGCCAGCAGCAATGTAGGGTCAGGGGGCCGAGATACGCAGTATTTT. This chain uses TRBV5-4 with TRBJ2-3; TRBD1 matches 8 bases. Germline V gene data show CDR1 as SGHNT and CDR2 as YYREEE (reference sequence). Trimming cost V 4 bases and J 5 bases; bases outside gene matches: 12. CDR3 length: 16 amino acids.

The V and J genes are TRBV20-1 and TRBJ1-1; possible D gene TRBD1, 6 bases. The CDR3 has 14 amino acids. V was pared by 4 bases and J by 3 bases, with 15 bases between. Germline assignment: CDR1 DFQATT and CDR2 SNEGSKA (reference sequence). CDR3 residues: CSANLPGEYTEAFF. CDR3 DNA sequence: TGCAGTGCTAACTTGCCAGGGGAGTACACTGAAGCTTTCTTT.

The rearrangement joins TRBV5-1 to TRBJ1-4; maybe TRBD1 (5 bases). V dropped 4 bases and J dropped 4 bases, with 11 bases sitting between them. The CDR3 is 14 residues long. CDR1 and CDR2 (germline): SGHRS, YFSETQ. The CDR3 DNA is TGCGCCAGCAGCCGGCAGGGTGGTAATGAAAAACTGTTTTTT. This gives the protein CASSRQGGNEKLFF.

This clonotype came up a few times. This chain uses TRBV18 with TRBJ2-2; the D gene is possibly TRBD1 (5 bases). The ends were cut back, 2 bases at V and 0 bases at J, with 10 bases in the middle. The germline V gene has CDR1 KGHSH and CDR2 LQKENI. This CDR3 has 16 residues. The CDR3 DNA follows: TGTGCCAGCTCACCAAAACAGGCCGCGAACACCGGGGAGCTGTTTTTT. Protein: CASSPKQAANTGELFF.

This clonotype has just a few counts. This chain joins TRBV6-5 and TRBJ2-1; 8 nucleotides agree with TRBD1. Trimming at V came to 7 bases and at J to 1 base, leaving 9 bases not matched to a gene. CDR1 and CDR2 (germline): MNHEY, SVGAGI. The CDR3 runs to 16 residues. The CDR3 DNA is TGTGCCAGCACACTAACCGGGACAGGATCCTACAATGAGCAGTTCTTC. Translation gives CASTLTGTGSYNEQFF.

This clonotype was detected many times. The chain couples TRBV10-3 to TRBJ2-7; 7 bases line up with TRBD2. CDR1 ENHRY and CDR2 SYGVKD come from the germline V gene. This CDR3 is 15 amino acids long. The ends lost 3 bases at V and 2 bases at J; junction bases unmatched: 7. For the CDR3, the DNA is TGTGCCATCAGTGATTTAGCGGGTAGCGCCTACGAGCAGTACTTC. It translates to CAISDLAGSAYEQYF.

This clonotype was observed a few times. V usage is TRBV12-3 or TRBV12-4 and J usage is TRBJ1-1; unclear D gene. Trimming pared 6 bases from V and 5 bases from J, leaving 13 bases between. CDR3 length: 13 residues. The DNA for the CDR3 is TGTGCCAGCAGCCGCTCCCCCTTTACTGAAGCTTTCTTT. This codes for CASSRSPFTEAFF.

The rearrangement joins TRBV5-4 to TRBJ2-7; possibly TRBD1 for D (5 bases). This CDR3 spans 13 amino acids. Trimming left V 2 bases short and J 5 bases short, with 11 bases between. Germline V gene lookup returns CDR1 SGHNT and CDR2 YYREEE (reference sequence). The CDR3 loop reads CASSFSRADEQYF. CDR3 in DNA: TGTGCCAGCAGCTTTAGCAGGGCGGACGAGCAGTACTTC.

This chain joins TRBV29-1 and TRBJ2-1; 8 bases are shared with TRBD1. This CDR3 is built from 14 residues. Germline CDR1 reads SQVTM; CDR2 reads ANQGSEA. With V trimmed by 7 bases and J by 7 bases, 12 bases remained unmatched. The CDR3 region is CSARARGLENEQFF. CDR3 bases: TGCAGCGCCCGAGCCAGGGGGCTGGAAAATGAGCAGTTCTTC.

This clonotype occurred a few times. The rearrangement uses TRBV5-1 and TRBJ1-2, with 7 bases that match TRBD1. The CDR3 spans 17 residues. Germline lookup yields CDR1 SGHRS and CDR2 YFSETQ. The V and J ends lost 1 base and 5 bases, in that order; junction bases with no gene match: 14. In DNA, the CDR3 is TGCGCCAGCAGCTTGTCCGGGACAGCCGCCTGGGGTTATGGCTACACCTTC. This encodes CASSLSGTAAWGYGYTF.

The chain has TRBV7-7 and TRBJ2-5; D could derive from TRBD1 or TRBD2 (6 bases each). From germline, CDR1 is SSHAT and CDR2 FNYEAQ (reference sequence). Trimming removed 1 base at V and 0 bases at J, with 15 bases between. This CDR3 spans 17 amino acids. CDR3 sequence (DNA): TGTGCCAGCAGCTTAGTAGGAGGGGGTCTCAACCAAGAGACCCAGTACTTC. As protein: CASSLVGGGLNQETQYF.

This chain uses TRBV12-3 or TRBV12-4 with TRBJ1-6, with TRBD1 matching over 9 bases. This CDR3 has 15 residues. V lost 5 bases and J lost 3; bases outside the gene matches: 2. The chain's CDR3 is CASSGTGLYNSPLHF. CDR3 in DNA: TGTGCCAGCAGTGGGACAGGGCTCTATAATTCACCCCTCCACTTT.

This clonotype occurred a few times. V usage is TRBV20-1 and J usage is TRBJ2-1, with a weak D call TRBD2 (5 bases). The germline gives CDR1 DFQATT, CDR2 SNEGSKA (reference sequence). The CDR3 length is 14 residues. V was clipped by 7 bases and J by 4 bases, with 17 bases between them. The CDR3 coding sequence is TGCAGTGTCGGAGGCCTTCGGCCTTACAATGAGCAGTTCTTC. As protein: CSVGGLRPYNEQFF.

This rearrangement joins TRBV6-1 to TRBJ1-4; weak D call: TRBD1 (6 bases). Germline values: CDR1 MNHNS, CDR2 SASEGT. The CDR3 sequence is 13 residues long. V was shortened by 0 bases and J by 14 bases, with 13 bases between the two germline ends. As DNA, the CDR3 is TGTGCCAGCAGTGAAGCAACAGGGCCGGTTCTGTTTTTT. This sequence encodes CASSEATGPVLFF.

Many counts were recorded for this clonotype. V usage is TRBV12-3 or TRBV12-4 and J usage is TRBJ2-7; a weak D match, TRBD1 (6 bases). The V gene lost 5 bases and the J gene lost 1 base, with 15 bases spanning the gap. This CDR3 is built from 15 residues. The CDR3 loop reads CASSAPQGRSYEQYF. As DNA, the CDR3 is TGTGCCAGCAGTGCCCCTCAGGGGCGATCCTACGAGCAGTACTTC.

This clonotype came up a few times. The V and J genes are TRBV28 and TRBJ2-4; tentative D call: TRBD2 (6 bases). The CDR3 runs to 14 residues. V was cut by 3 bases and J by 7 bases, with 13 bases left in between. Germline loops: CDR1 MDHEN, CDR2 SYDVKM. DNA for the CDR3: TGTGCCAGCAGTTTTAGCGGAAACGGGAACATTCAGTACTTC. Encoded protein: CASSFSGNGNIQYF.

In nucleotides, the CDR3 is TGTGCCACCAGCAGTAGTCAGGGGTCGACTGAAGCTTTCTTT. It specifies CATSSSQGSTEAFF. The V call is TRBV15, the J call TRBJ1-1; weak D call: TRBD1 (6 bases). With 3 bases removed from V and 5 bases from J, the gap between germline ends came to 13 bases. The CDR3 is made up of 14 amino acids. CDR1 and CDR2 from the germline V gene are LNHNV and YYDKDF (reference sequence).

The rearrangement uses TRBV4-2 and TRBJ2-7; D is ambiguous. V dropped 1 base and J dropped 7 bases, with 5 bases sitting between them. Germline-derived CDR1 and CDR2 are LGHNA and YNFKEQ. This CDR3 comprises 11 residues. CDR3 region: CASSQAQEQYF. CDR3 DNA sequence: TGTGCCAGCAGCCAAGCGCAAGAGCAGTACTTC.

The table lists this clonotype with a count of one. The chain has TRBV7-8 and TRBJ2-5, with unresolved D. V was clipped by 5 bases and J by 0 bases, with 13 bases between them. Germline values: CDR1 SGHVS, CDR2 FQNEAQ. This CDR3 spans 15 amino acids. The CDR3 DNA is TGTGCCAGCAGCCCACAAAACGGGTACCAAGAGACCCAGTACTTC. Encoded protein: CASSPQNGYQETQYF.